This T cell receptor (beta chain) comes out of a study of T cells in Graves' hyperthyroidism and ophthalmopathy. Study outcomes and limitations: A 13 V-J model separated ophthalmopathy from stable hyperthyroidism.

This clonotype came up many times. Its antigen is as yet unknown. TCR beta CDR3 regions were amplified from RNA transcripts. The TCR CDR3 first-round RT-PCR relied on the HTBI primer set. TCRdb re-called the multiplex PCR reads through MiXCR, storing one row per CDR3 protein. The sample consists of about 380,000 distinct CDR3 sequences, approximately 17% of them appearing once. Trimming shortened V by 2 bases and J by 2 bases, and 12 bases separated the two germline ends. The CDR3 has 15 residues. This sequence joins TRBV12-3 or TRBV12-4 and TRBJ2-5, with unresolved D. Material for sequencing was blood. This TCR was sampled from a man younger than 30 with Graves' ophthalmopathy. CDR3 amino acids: CASSLRLAIQETQYF. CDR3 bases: TGTGCCAGCAGTTTACGTCTGGCAATACAAGAGACCCAGTACTTC.